This is a list of T cell receptor beta chains from one sample in a study of T-cell reconstitution after alpha-beta-depleted transplantation in children. TCRdb reprocessed the PCR reads via MiXCR and lists one record per CDR3 protein. The data contain 250,000 to 400,000 distinct CDR3 sequences, more than 20% of them singletons. This specimen consisted of PBMCs, mostly from graft donor cells, obtained 180 days after TCRalphabeta/CD19-depleted stem cell transplant. These receptors were obtained from a male patient younger than 18 who had a stem cell transplant for acute lymphoblastic leukemia, so the T cells may come from the graft donor. Each CDR3 is given without its conserved first and last residue.

j_gene: TRBJ2-1
v_gene: TRBV27
CDR3aa: ASSPWGGNEQF

j_gene: TRBJ2-7
v_gene: TRBV7-9
CDR3aa: ASSLRGTQKWEGKQY

j_gene: TRBJ2-5
v_gene: TRBV5-1
CDR3aa: ASSPTSGSLGETQY

j_gene: TRBJ2-7
v_gene: TRBV6-1
CDR3aa: ASTSYLSRYEQY

j_gene: TRBJ1-1
v_gene: TRBV21-1
CDR3aa: ASSNGTPNTEAF

j_gene: TRBJ2-1
v_gene: TRBV2
CDR3aa: ASPKAYNEQF

j_gene: TRBJ2-7
v_gene: TRBV15
CDR3aa: ATSAGTSLYEQY

j_gene: TRBJ2-2
v_gene: TRBV5-1
CDR3aa: ASSYHRGLASGELF

j_gene: TRBJ2-3
v_gene: TRBV2
CDR3aa: ASSEASGLTDTQY

j_gene: TRBJ2-7
v_gene: TRBV20-1
CDR3aa: SARDRAYGGRIYEQY

j_gene: TRBJ2-7
v_gene: TRBV4-2
CDR3aa: ASSHLTAHEQY

j_gene: TRBJ2-1
v_gene: TRBV12-3/TRBV12-4
CDR3aa: ASSGTGANNEQF

j_gene: TRBJ2-7
v_gene: TRBV12-3/TRBV12-4
CDR3aa: ASSLKGQGQHEQY

j_gene: TRBJ2-1
v_gene: TRBV12-3/TRBV12-4
CDR3aa: ASRREGLMRGNEQF

j_gene: TRBJ2-1
v_gene: TRBV6-1
CDR3aa: ASSPGLAGGIYNEQF

j_gene: TRBJ1-6
v_gene: TRBV20-1
CDR3aa: SARDWVGISPLH

j_gene: TRBJ2-3
v_gene: TRBV6-1
CDR3aa: ASSRLARSPTDTQY

j_gene: TRBJ1-2
v_gene: TRBV9
CDR3aa: ASSPGDRAYGYT

j_gene: TRBJ1-5
v_gene: TRBV2
CDR3aa: ASSRDRGLYSNQPQH

j_gene: TRBJ2-3
v_gene: TRBV5-4
CDR3aa: ASTFGGSPDTQY